The clone carrying this T cell receptor beta chain was seen more than once but under ten times. This record comes from a study of beta chain features in type 1 diabetes. Study-level information: Cell yields, gender and age were similar in healthy donors and patients.

Losses at the gene ends were 10 bases for V and 2 bases for J; bases not matched to a gene: 14. This CDR3 region has 15 residues. The isolated RNA, all of it, was reverse transcribed, so expressed TCRB transcripts were what got sequenced. Sequencing was performed with immunoSEQ multiplex PCR; in TCRdb, only in-frame clones are kept and a portion is missing. The sample records 300,000 to 450,000 clones, 20% being singletons. The V call is TRBV23-1, the J call TRBJ2-7; 7 bases fit TRBD2. TRBV23-1 is noted as an ORF with a role that remains uncertain. The TCR was taken from a woman aged 18-29 years in good health. Sequencing input: naive CD4+ T cells from blood. The CDR3 here is CANPREGKEPYEQYF. The CDR3 region has the DNA TGCGCCAACCCAAGGGAGGGGAAGGAGCCCTACGAGCAGTACTTC.